This T cell receptor beta chain was sequenced in a study of T-cell memory formation after mild COVID-19. Looking at the study overall: Among the donors, TCR clusters were largely specific to each donor. Study-level points and caveats: Clones shrinking between day 15 and 85 showed a balanced CD4/CD8 split, and those that grew later tilted toward CD4+.

In regard to this clonotype: Its antigen remains unidentified.

From the 5' RACE reads, TCRdb called clonotypes with MiXCR, one entry per CDR3 protein. Altogether 300,000 to 350,000 distinct CDR3 sequences are present, roughly 19% being singletons, with the ten largest covering over 20%. This CDR3 is 15 amino acids long. Trimming removed 2 bases from V and 9 bases from J, with 14 bases in between. The V gene's germline CDR1 is SEHNR and CDR2 FQNEAQ (reference sequence). The receptor's source is a man between 18 and 35 years old who had mild COVID-19 (a few samples of this study predate the infection). Cell type and time point are not known. The gene calls are TRBV7-9 and TRBJ1-6; TRBD1 is a possible D gene (6 bases). Material: PBMCs or a T cell subset sorted from them (not recorded which). The CDR3 region is CASSLWPGESSPLHF. CDR3 bases: TGTGCCAGCAGCTTATGGCCAGGGGAAAGTTCACCCCTCCACTTT.